The 17 T cell receptor beta chains reported below all come from one sample, sequenced in a study of T cell repertoires in cytomegalovirus infection. Antigens of these TCRs are unknown. MiXCR, applied by TCRdb to the reads, yields one record per CDR3 protein. In the table there are tens of thousands of distinct CDR3 sequences, around 19% of which are singletons. This sample comprised CD8+ T cells from cultured PBMCs, obtained from culture after CMV antigen stimulation. Every receptor here comes from a human donor in good health (CMV status not recorded). Some clones in this sample may be carry-over from other donors' samples.

The CDR3 region has the DNA TGTGCCAGCAGTGCCGCCAGGCTCCACGAGCAGTACTTC. Amino acid sequence: CASSAARLHEQYF. J is TRBJ2-7 and V is TRBV2; D gene uncertain. Germline CDR1 SNHLY, CDR2 FYNNEI. The length of the CDR3 is 13 residues. V was trimmed by 4 bases and J by 5 bases, leaving 12 bases between them.

This clonotype was counted only a few times. J is TRBJ1-6 and V is TRBV20-1; the D is unclear. Trimming left V 3 bases short and J 2 bases short, with 14 bases between. Looked up from germline, CDR1 is DFQATT and CDR2 is SNEGSKA (reference sequence). This CDR3 contains 16 residues. CDR3 loop: CSARLEGTPYNSPLHF. The DNA for the CDR3 is TGCAGTGCTAGGTTGGAGGGAACCCCCTATAATTCACCCCTCCACTTT.

The V call is TRBV7-4, the J call TRBJ2-5; 9 bases line up with TRBD1. J gave up 4 bases and V 5 bases, and 8 bases lay outside the gene matches. From germline, CDR1 is SGHVT and CDR2 SQSDAQ. The CDR3 covers 15 residues. The CDR3 region is CASSTWTGVRETQYF. CDR3 nucleotides: TGTGCCAGCAGCACTTGGACAGGGGTCCGAGAGACCCAGTACTTC.

This clonotype was found a few times. The chain combines TRBV7-6 with TRBJ2-1; 9 nucleotides match TRBD1. CDR3 length: 15 residues. The germline gives CDR1 SGHVS, CDR2 FNYEAQ. Trimming at V came to 2 bases and at J to 2 bases, leaving 1 base not matched to a gene. The CDR3 DNA follows: TGTGCCAGCAGCTTAAGGGACAGGGCCTACAATGAGCAGTTCTTC. It encodes CASSLRDRAYNEQFF.

The chain uses TRBV19 and TRBJ2-1; the D is unclear. Deletions cut 1 base from V and 4 bases from J, with 14 bases between. Per the germline V gene, CDR1 is LNHDA and CDR2 is SQIVND (reference sequence). CDR3 length: 16 residues. CDR3 loop: CASSIAAGAEYNEQFF. DNA of the CDR3: TGTGCCAGTAGTATAGCGGCCGGCGCCGAATACAATGAGCAGTTCTTC.

This clonotype was seen only a few times. The chain links TRBV27 to TRBJ1-1; 8 bases align to TRBD1. CDR1 and CDR2 (germline): MNHEY, SMNVEV (reference sequence). The CDR3 sequence is 15 residues long. The ends lost 5 bases at V and 7 bases at J; junction bases unmatched: 12. CDR3 protein: CASSPRTGTTREAFF. In nucleotides, the CDR3 is TGTGCCAGCAGTCCCCGGACAGGGACGACACGTGAAGCTTTCTTT.

This clonotype was counted at least ten times. The gene calls are TRBV12-5 and TRBJ2-1; D tentatively reads TRBD1 or TRBD2 (5 bases each). CDR3 length equals 16 residues. V lost 2 bases to trimming and J lost 5 bases, with 16 bases between them. Germline CDR1 LGHNT, CDR2 FRNRAP. CDR3 in amino acids: CASGLRGALIDNEQFF. The CDR3 DNA sequence: TGTGCTAGTGGTTTGAGAGGGGCTCTAATTGACAATGAGCAGTTCTTC.

The chain carries TRBV7-2 and TRBJ1-5; 12 positions match TRBD1. Unmatched junction bases numbered 15, after V lost 3 bases and J lost 0 bases. This CDR3 region has 21 residues. The V gene's germline CDR1 is SGHTA and CDR2 FQGNSA. CDR3: CASSFTTPGQGAVYSNQPQHF. CDR3 in DNA: TGTGCCAGCAGCTTCACCACACCGGGACAGGGGGCCGTTTATAGCAATCAGCCCCAGCATTTT.

Many counts were recorded for this clonotype. This chain links TRBV7-8 with TRBJ2-7, with 9 bases matching TRBD2. J lost 2 bases, V lost 6 bases, and 5 bases had no gene match. Germline V lookup: CDR1 SGHVS, CDR2 FQNEAQ. The CDR3 has 14 residues. The CDR3 region has the DNA TGTGCCAGCAGTCAGCGGGGGGATACCTACGAGCAGTACTTC. Protein sequence: CASSQRGDTYEQYF.

This clonotype was counted between two and nine times. The chain is built from TRBV7-9 and TRBJ2-3; no clear D gene. V was trimmed by 1 base and J by 5 bases, leaving 13 bases between them. Per the germline V gene, CDR1 is SEHNR and CDR2 is FQNEAQ (reference sequence). This CDR3 is built from 15 residues. The CDR3 protein is CASSLVLPPKDTQYF. The CDR3 DNA reads TGTGCCAGCAGCTTAGTGCTCCCCCCGAAAGATACGCAGTATTTT.

The genes are TRBV2 and TRBJ1-6; TRBD1 might be the D (5 bases). The CDR3 sequence is 13 residues long. Germline CDR1 is SNHLY and CDR2 is FYNNEI. V lost 7 bases and J lost 9, with 13 bases in between. The CDR3 reads CASTRDFSSPLHF. CDR3 nucleotides: TGTGCCAGCACAAGGGACTTCAGTTCACCCCTCCACTTT.

The sample holds a few counts of this clonotype. The chain joins TRBV7-6 to TRBJ1-1; no definite D call. Germline V gene sequence: CDR1 SGHVS, CDR2 FNYEAQ. This CDR3 is built from 16 residues. V dropped 1 base and J dropped 1 base, with 13 bases sitting between them. The CDR3: CASSLDRLIPNTEAFF. In DNA form, the CDR3 reads TGTGCCAGCAGCTTAGACAGATTGATCCCGAACACTGAAGCTTTCTTT.

The chain is built from TRBV2 and TRBJ2-7; a weak D match, TRBD1 (5 bases). The CDR3 extends over 11 amino acids. Germline CDR1 SNHLY, CDR2 FYNNEI. CDR3 region: CASKGIHEQYF. The CDR3 region has the DNA TGTGCTTCGAAGGGGATCCACGAGCAGTACTTC.

This clonotype showed up just a few times. V is TRBV19 and J is TRBJ2-1; no reliable D call. The ends were cut back, 1 base at V and 1 base at J, with 8 bases in the middle. The CDR3 runs 15 residues. Germline CDR1 and CDR2: LNHDA and SQIVND (reference sequence). CDR3 residues: CASSIGTDSYNEQFF. The CDR3 nucleotides are TGTGCCAGTAGTATAGGGACGGATTCCTACAATGAGCAGTTCTTC.

The chain uses TRBV9 and TRBJ1-4; 7 positions agree with TRBD1. This CDR3 is 15 amino acids long. Germline V gene data show CDR1 as SGDLS and CDR2 as YYNGEE. The trim removed 3 bases at V and 8 bases at J, leaving 10 bases unmatched. CDR3 DNA: TGTGCCAGCAGCGCGAACAGGGGATTGGGAGAAAAACTGTTTTTT. Protein sequence: CASSANRGLGEKLFF.

This clonotype showed up just a few times. V usage is TRBV6-2 or TRBV6-3 and J usage is TRBJ1-2, with D unclear. CDR1 and CDR2 from the germline V gene are MNHEY and SVGEGT. Trimming took off 3 bases at V and 3 bases at J, with 14 bases between the two ends. The CDR3 extends over 15 amino acids. The CDR3 coding sequence is TGTGCCAGCAGTTATTTGAGTTTGGAATACTATGGCTACACCTTC. Amino acids: CASSYLSLEYYGYTF.

This clonotype was observed a few times. This chain uses TRBV12-5 with TRBJ1-2, with 7 bases identical to TRBD1. The CDR3 consists of 14 residues. The J segment lost 7 bases and the V segment lost 3 bases, leaving 8 bases of the junction unmatched. The germline V gene encodes CDR1 LGHNT and CDR2 FRNRAP. The CDR3 DNA is TGTGCTAGTGGTTTAGGAGGGGGCCACGTTGGCTACACCTTC. Translated, it gives CASGLGGGHVGYTF.